Sequencing of this T cell receptor (beta chain) was carried out in a study of CD8+ T cells in alopecia areata. Study-level points and caveats: Scalp samples also contribute reads from the resident alphabeta T cells found in normal skin. Clonality was higher in lesional than normal scalp, especially in alopecia totalis/universalis. Among patients, TCR sharing was less clear than in mice, a difference possibly due in part to HLA diversity in the patient population.

Extraction of RNA preceded its reverse transcription into cDNA, which served as the sequencing template. Here immunoSEQ multiplex PCR was the method, and the copy in TCRdb shows in-frame clones only, minus some. The sample consists of roughly 140,000 clones, more than 55% of them appearing once. A note on this clone: The target antigen is unknown.

Trimming pared 2 bases from V and 1 base from J, leaving 10 bases between. The CDR3 runs 14 residues. Germline CDR1 is SGDLS and CDR2 is YYNGEE. From PBMCs, CD4+ and CD8+ T cells were sorted. The gene calls are TRBV9 and TRBJ2-7; the D call may be TRBD1 or TRBD2 (5 bases each). The material sequenced was CD8+ T cells sorted from blood. This sequence was found in a human donor in good health. CDR3 nucleotides: TGTGCCAGCAGCGTCCGGGACGGGTCCTACGAGCAGTACTTC. Its translation is CASSVRDGSYEQYF.